This TCR beta chain was profiled in a study of cytomegalovirus exposure and HLA in healthy donors. Study-wide findings and caveats: One variant, a missense change in DCLRE1C, was linked in a later analysis to TCR beta V- and J-gene trimming. Later analysis showed most CMV-associated TCR beta chains appearing HLA-restricted.

In its sample, this clone was seen a few times. Its specificity is unknown. Germline lookup yields CDR1 SGDLS and CDR2 YYNGEE. V was shortened by 4 bases and J by 0 bases, with 8 bases between the two germline ends. CDR3 size: 14 residues. Primers for the PCR totalled 60 Vbeta and 13 Jbeta. Produced via immunoSEQ multiplex PCR; TCRdb's table is partial and in-frame only. In the table there are around 110,000 clones, roughly four fifths of which are singletons. This chain connects TRBV9 to TRBJ1-5, with D maybe TRBD1 (5 bases). This receptor was taken from a male donor in good health and CMV-seropositive. Source material: PBMCs. The DNA for the CDR3 is TGTGCCAGCAGCTTCGGACATAGCAATCAGCCCCAGCATTTT. This translates into CASSFGHSNQPQHF.